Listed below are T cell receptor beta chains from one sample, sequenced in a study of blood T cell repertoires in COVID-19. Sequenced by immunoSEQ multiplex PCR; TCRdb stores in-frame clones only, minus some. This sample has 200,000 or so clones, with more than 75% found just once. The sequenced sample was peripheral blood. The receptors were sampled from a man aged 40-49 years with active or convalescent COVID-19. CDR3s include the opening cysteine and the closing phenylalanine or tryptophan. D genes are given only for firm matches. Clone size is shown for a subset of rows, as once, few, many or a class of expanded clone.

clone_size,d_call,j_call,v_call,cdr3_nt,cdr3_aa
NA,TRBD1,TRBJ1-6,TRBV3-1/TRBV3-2,TGTGCCAGCAGCCGGGGACAGGGAAAATCACCCCTCCACTTT,CASSRGQGKSPLHF
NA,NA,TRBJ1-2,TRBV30,TGTGCCTGGAGTCCTAGGGAGGGCGGCTACACCTTC,CAWSPREGGYTF
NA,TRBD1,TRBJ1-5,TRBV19,TGTGCCAGTAGTATAGGGCCCGACAGGGGCCAATGGCCCCAGCATTTT,CASSIGPDRGQWPQHF
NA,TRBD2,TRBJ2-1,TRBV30,TGTGCCTGGAGTCCTACTCGACTAGCGGGAGGCCGGGGTGAGCAGTTCTTC,CAWSPTRLAGGRGEQFF
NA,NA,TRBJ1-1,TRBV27,TGTGCCAGCAGTTCGATGCAGACAATTGGTCTTGAAGCTTTCTTT,CASSSMQTIGLEAFF
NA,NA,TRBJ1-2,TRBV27,TGTGCCAGCAGCCAACGGGGGGGGCCCAATGGCTACACCTTC,CASSQRGGPNGYTF
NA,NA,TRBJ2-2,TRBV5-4,TGTGCCAGCAGCTTGGGGACTCGGAACACCGGGGAGCTGTTTTTT,CASSLGTRNTGELFF
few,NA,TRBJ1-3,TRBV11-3,TGTGCCAGCAGCCGATCGGCTGGAAACACCATATATTTT,CASSRSAGNTIYF
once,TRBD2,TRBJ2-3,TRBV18,TGTGCCAGCTCACCTACAAGGGGCGGACTAGGCTTT,CASSPTRGGLGF
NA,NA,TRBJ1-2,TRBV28,TGTGCCAGCAGCCTCGGGGAGGGATTGAACTATGGCTACACCTTC,CASSLGEGLNYGYTF
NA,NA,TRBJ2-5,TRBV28,TGTGCCAGCAGTTTAGGGGCAGCCCAAGAGACCCAGTACTTC,CASSLGAAQETQYF
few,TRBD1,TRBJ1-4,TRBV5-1,TGCGCCAGCAGCTTCGGGACAGTCCAGGAAAAACTGTTTTTT,CASSFGTVQEKLFF
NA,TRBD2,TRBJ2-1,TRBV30,TGTGCCTGGGGGGGACTAGCGGGAGCCGATGAGCAGTTCTTC,CAWGGLAGADEQFF
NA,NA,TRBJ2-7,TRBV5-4,TGTGCCAGCAGCCGCGGACAGAGGGGCTCCTACGAGCAGTACTTC,CASSRGQRGSYEQYF
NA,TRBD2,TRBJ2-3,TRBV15,TGTGCCACCAGCAGGGAACTAGCGGGGCGCACAGATACGCAGTATTTT,CATSRELAGRTDTQYF
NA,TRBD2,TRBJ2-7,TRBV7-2,TGTGCCAGCAGCTTAAGCCCGAGGGGGAGCGGGGGGAGCTCCTACGAGCAGTACTTC,CASSLSPRGSGGSSYEQYF
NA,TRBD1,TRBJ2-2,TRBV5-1,TGCGCCAGCGGACGACAGGGGGAGCTATACACCGGGGAGCTGTTTTTT,CASGRQGELYTGELFF
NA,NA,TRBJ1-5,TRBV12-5,TGTGCTAGTGGGATCGCTCTCGGACTAGGTGATCAGCCCCAGCATTTT,CASGIALGLGDQPQHF